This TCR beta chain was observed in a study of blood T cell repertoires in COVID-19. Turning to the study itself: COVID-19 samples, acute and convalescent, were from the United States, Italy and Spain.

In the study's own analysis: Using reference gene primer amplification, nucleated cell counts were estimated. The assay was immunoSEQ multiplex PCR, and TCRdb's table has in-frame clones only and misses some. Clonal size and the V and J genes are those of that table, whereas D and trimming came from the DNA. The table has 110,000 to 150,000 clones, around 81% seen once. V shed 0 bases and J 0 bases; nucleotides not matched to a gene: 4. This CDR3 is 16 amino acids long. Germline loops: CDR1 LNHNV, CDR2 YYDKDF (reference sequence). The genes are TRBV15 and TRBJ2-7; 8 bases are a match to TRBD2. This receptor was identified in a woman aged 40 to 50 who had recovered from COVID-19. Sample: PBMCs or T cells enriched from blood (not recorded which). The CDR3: CATSRETGGGSYEQYF. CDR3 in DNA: TGTGCCACCAGCAGAGAAACGGGAGGGGGCTCCTACGAGCAGTACTTC.